The 6 T cell receptor beta chains listed next were all sequenced from one sample in a study of blood T cell repertoires in COVID-19. Clones were read by immunoSEQ multiplex PCR, and TCRdb kept only the in-frame ones, dropping some. The data hold about 100,000 clones, with about nine tenths observed a single time. The sample was peripheral blood. Receptors were obtained from a woman aged 50 to 60 with COVID-19, enrolled during active disease.

The V gene is TRBV2, the J gene TRBJ2-7; the match to TRBD2 covers 7 bases. Germline assignment: CDR1 SNHLY and CDR2 FYNNEI. This CDR3 is built from 12 residues. Losses at the gene ends were 8 bases for V and 4 bases for J; bases not matched to a gene: 5. CDR3 bases: TGTGCCAGCGGGCAGGGAGGGTACGAGCAGTACTTC. It codes for CASGQGGYEQYF.

The genes are TRBV27 and TRBJ1-1; 7 nucleotides match TRBD1. The CDR3 is made up of 15 amino acids. J lost 0 bases, V lost 5 bases, and 6 bases had no gene match. CDR1 MNHEY and CDR2 SMNVEV come from the germline V gene (reference sequence). The CDR3 DNA follows: TGTGCCAGCAGTCAACAGGGGACAGTGAACACTGAAGCTTTCTTT. It specifies CASSQQGTVNTEAFF.

The genes are TRBV6-5 and TRBJ2-1; no clear D. Germline V gene lookup returns CDR1 MNHEY and CDR2 SVGAGI. Between the trimmed V and J ends, which lost 6 bases and 6 bases, there was a span of 12 bases. This CDR3 is built from 13 residues. The CDR3: CASRWSSLNEQFF. CDR3 coding DNA: TGTGCCAGCAGATGGAGTAGCCTCAATGAGCAGTTCTTC.

V and J are TRBV2 and TRBJ2-6; 9 bases are shared with TRBD1. The trim removed 8 bases at V and 0 bases at J, leaving 5 bases unmatched. Germline V gene lookup returns CDR1 SNHLY and CDR2 FYNNEI. The CDR3 is 16 amino acids. This CDR3 is CASRDRVYSGANVLTF. The CDR3 region has the DNA TGTGCCAGCCGGGACAGGGTTTACTCTGGGGCCAACGTCCTGACTTTC.

The chain links TRBV12-3 or TRBV12-4 to TRBJ2-7; a possible D gene is TRBD1 (7 bases). The CDR3 runs 13 residues. The V gene lost 5 bases and the J gene lost 5 bases, with 13 bases spanning the gap. The CDR3 reads CASSRGQRDEQYF. The CDR3 DNA reads TGTGCCAGCAGTAGGGGACAGCGGGACGAGCAGTACTTC.

The rearrangement uses TRBV30 and TRBJ2-2, with 8 bases matching TRBD1. Looked up from germline, CDR1 is GTSNPN and CDR2 is SVGIG (reference sequence). The junction had 7 bases not matched to a gene; V was cut back by 3 bases and J by 7 bases. The CDR3 is made up of 14 amino acids. The CDR3 DNA is TGTGCCTGGAGGGTGACAGGGGATATCGGGGAGCTGTTTTTT. This encodes CAWRVTGDIGELFF.